This TCR beta chain was sequenced for a study of metastatic and nonmetastatic thyroid tumors (dated by TCRdb to between 2020 and 2021). A note on the overall study: For patients with malignant and with benign thyroid disease, the researchers compared repertoires between peripheral blood samples and tumor or nodule tissue samples. What the authors observed across the whole study: TCR beta diversity was reported as significantly higher in malignant tumors than in benign nodules, in both blood and tumor samples.

The library was built by means of PCR. Sequencing was carried out with an Illumina HiSeq 4000. The TCR beta-chain CDR3 region of each patient was profiled by high-throughput sequencing. The authors processed their data as follows. The researchers built a classifier to tell apart papillary thyroid cancer patients with distant metastasis, based on CDR3 differences among clinicopathological groups. The Shannon index was used to measure repertoire diversity, and the Morisita-Horn index was used to measure how similar tumor and blood repertoires were. Using fastp trimming at Q25 and MiXCR clonotype assembly, TCRdb reanalyzed the public sequencing data and kept in-frame beta chains. The V and J calls come from TCRdb's annotation, not from the publication. The sample table lists roughly 89,000 clones, under 15% of them with a count of one. Clones ranked in the top ten supply around 10% of the sample. At the junction V is shortened by 7 bases and J by 2 bases, with 18 bases in between. Measured from the cysteine to the phenylalanine, the CDR3 is 16 residues long. The kept DNA is CDR3 alone, 48 bases in frame from the first base. The germline V gene sets CDR1 to MDHEN and CDR2 to SYDVKM.

No patient had received any treatment before thyroid surgery. The study retrospectively analysed patient clinical samples collected from the early 2010s to the late 2010s using T-cell receptor beta sequencing. As to this clone: This clone's antigen is unknown. No base quality information exists; no much larger clone differs at one position.

This sequence uses TRBV28 and TRBJ1-5; the D region possibly corresponds to TRBD1 (5 bases align). This sequence was found in a female donor with papillary thyroid cancer or a benign thyroid nodule (not recorded which). Some clones in this sample may be carry-over from other donors' samples. The sample consisted of tumor tissue. The CDR3 reads CASIATVVFGNQPQHF. The nucleotides read TGTGCCAGCATCGCGACAGTGGTCTTTGGCAATCAGCCCCAGCATTTT. The reference TRBV28 and TRBJ1-5 proteins fill in what lies around the CDR3, so the full variable domain reads DVKVTQSSRYLVKRTGEKVFLECVQDMDHENMFWYRQDPGLGLRLIYFSYDVKMKEKGDIPEGYSVSREKKERFSLILESASTNQTSMYLCASIATVVFGNQPQHFGDGTRLSIL.